The 19 T cell receptor beta chains presented below share a single source sample, sequenced in a study of technical replicates of blood from a few donors. Sequenced by immunoSEQ multiplex PCR; TCRdb stores in-frame clones only, minus some. The table shows around 65,000 clones, with around 90% occurring only once. Specimen: PBMCs. The receptors originated from a human donor in good health. Some clones in this sample may be carry-over from other donors' samples.

The rearrangement joins TRBV12-5 to TRBJ1-1; D ambiguous. In germline, CDR1 is LGHNT, CDR2 FRNRAP. The CDR3 extends over 13 amino acids. V was shortened by 3 bases and J by 1 base, with 6 bases between the two germline ends. CDR3 amino acids: CASGFTENTEAFF. The DNA for the CDR3 is TGTGCTAGTGGTTTCACTGAGAACACTGAAGCTTTCTTT.

The V and J genes are TRBV2 and TRBJ1-5; TRBD1 might be the D (5 bases). V was trimmed by 7 bases and J by 8 bases, leaving 12 bases between them. The CDR3 loop spans 12 amino acids. The germline V gene has CDR1 SNHLY and CDR2 FYNNEI. The CDR3 loop reads CASNAPREPQHF. The CDR3 DNA reads TGTGCCAGCAATGCGCCCAGGGAGCCCCAGCATTTT.

This chain links TRBV5-6 with TRBJ1-3, with 7 bases lining up with TRBD1. The CDR3 covers 13 residues. V shed 3 bases, J shed 7 bases, and the junction held 4 bases outside the gene matches. Germline assignment: CDR1 SGHDT and CDR2 YYEEEE. As DNA, the CDR3 is TGTGCCAGCAGCTATGACAGGGAGAACACCATATATTTT. Its protein is CASSYDRENTIYF. The entire variable domain, with the rest obtained from reference TRBV5-6 and TRBJ1-3, is as follows: DAGVTQSPTHLIKTRGQQVTLRCSPKSGHDTVSWYQQALGQGPQFIFQYYEEEERQRGNFPDRFSGHQFPNYSSELNVNALLLGDSALYLCASSYDRENTIYFGEGSWLTVV.

In its sample, this clone was seen once. The chain couples TRBV5-1 to TRBJ2-6; 7 nucleotides align to TRBD1. Germline V gene sequence: CDR1 SGHRS, CDR2 YFSETQ. This CDR3 region has 17 residues. With 4 bases clipped from V and 4 bases from J, the junction kept 11 bases outside the gene matches. CDR3 bases: TGCGCCAGCAGCACCTCCGGGACAGAGGCAGGGGCCAACGTCCTGACTTTC. Translating it yields CASSTSGTEAGANVLTF.

The genes are TRBV11-1 and TRBJ1-1; 7 bases align to TRBD1. V was clipped by 7 bases and J by 1 base; unmatched bases: 6. CDR1 is SGHAT and CDR2 is FQDESV in the germline V gene (reference sequence). There are 14 residues in the CDR3. The CDR3 spells CASNTGETNTEAFF. The CDR3 DNA sequence: TGTGCCAGCAACACAGGGGAGACGAACACTGAAGCTTTCTTT.

The chain joins TRBV5-4 to TRBJ2-7; 7 nucleotides agree with TRBD1. Germline trimming cut 9 bases from V and 3 bases from J; bases unmatched to any gene: 3. CDR3 length equals 11 residues. The germline gives CDR1 SGHNT, CDR2 YYREEE (reference sequence). CDR3 loop: CAMGQNYEQYF. CDR3 bases: TGTGCCATGGGACAGAACTACGAGCAGTACTTC. The full variable domain, completed using reference TRBV5-4 and TRBJ2-7, is ETGVTQSPTHLIKTRGQQVTLRCSSQSGHNTVSWYQQALGQGPQFIFQYYREEENGRGNFPPRFSGLQFPNYSSELNVNALELDDSALYLCAMGQNYEQYFGPGTRLTVT.

This chain links TRBV5-1 with TRBJ2-1; 7 nucleotides align to TRBD2. Germline values: CDR1 SGHRS, CDR2 YFSETQ. After removal of 8 bases from V and 0 bases from J, the junction contained 5 bases not matched to a gene. There are 14 residues in the CDR3. DNA of the CDR3: TGCGCCAGTCGGGGGGACTCCTCCTACAATGAGCAGTTCTTC. It encodes CASRGDSSYNEQFF.

The V gene is TRBV13, the J gene TRBJ2-7, with 13 bases matching TRBD2. The CDR3 runs to 20 residues. The V and J ends lost 5 bases and 3 bases, in that order; junction bases with no gene match: 19. Germline CDR1 is PRHDT and CDR2 is FYEKMQ (reference sequence). The CDR3, as DNA: TGTGCCAGCAGCGCTGAAGGGAGTAGACTAGCGGGAGGAATGATCTACGAGCAGTACTTC. Protein product: CASSAEGSRLAGGMIYEQYF.

CDR3 amino acids: CASSQDIVGLAGFRLEEQYF. For the CDR3, the DNA is TGCGCCAGCAGCCAAGATATAGTGGGACTAGCGGGGTTTAGGTTAGAAGAGCAGTACTTC. This chain links TRBV4-3 with TRBJ2-7; 13 bases line up with TRBD2. This CDR3 spans 20 amino acids. Germline lookup yields CDR1 LGHNA and CDR2 YSLEER. The junction had 18 bases not matched to a gene; V was cut back by 0 bases and J by 7 bases.

The chain has TRBV5-4 and TRBJ1-5, with 9 bases fitting TRBD1. Germline CDR1 SGHNT, CDR2 YYREEE (reference sequence). The CDR3 contains 14 residues. Germline trimming cut 3 bases from V and 11 bases from J; bases unmatched to any gene: 9. DNA of the CDR3: TGTGCCAGCAGCTCAAAGGGACAGGGCCCAGCCCAGCATTTT. Protein sequence: CASSSKGQGPAQHF.

J is TRBJ2-1 and V is TRBV7-9; the match to TRBD2 covers 11 bases. CDR1 is SEHNR and CDR2 is FQNEAQ in the germline V gene (reference sequence). The length of the CDR3 is 15 residues. The V segment lost 1 base and the J segment 8 bases; nucleotides outside the gene matches: 4. CDR3 region: CASSLVSGRADEQFF. The CDR3 nucleotides read TGTGCCAGCAGCTTAGTTAGCGGGAGGGCGGATGAGCAGTTCTTC.

The chain carries TRBV4-2 and TRBJ2-3, with 7 nucleotides matching TRBD1. This CDR3 has 14 residues. Unmatched junction bases numbered 1, after V lost 3 bases and J lost 1 base. The germline gives CDR1 LGHNA, CDR2 YNFKEQ. The CDR3 spells CASSHTGGTDTQYF. For the CDR3, the DNA is TGTGCCAGCAGCCACACAGGGGGCACAGATACGCAGTATTTT.

The chain recombines TRBV6-6 with TRBJ2-7, with D unclear. Germline-derived CDR1 and CDR2 are MNHNY and SVGAGI (reference sequence). This CDR3 is built from 15 residues. The germline V and J ends were trimmed by 0 bases and 2 bases, with 11 bases remaining between them. This chain's CDR3 is CASSYSIRSAYEQYF. CDR3 DNA sequence: TGTGCCAGCAGTTACTCAATCCGTTCGGCCTACGAGCAGTACTTC.

The chain carries TRBV5-6 and TRBJ1-3; 9 bases agree with TRBD1. CDR3 length: 15 amino acids. V was clipped by 3 bases and J by 3 bases; unmatched bases: 4. The V gene's germline CDR1 is SGHDT and CDR2 YYEEEE. CDR3 bases: TGTGCCAGCAGCTCAACGGGACAGGGTGGAAACACCATATATTTT. This sequence encodes CASSSTGQGGNTIYF.

The gene calls are TRBV4-1 and TRBJ1-3; 12 bases are shared with TRBD1. J was trimmed by 2 bases and V by 0 bases; bases with no gene match: 8. The V gene's germline CDR1 is MGHRA and CDR2 YSYEKL. This CDR3 has 19 residues. The CDR3 bases are TGCGCCAGCAGCCAAGATTCTAAGGGACAGGGGGCGGCTGGAAACACCATATATTTT. Protein: CASSQDSKGQGAAGNTIYF.

The chain combines TRBV12-5 with TRBJ1-4, with D possibly being TRBD1 (5 bases). The CDR3 sequence is 16 residues long. V gave up 0 bases and J gave up 1 base, with 9 bases separating them. Germline V lookup: CDR1 LGHNT, CDR2 FRNRAP. The CDR3 nucleotides are TGTGCTAGTGGTTTGGTAATCGACAGAACTAATGAAAAACTGTTTTTT. This translates into CASGLVIDRTNEKLFF. Full variable domain (remainder filled in from reference TRBV12-5 and TRBJ1-4): DARVTQTPRHKVTEMGQEVTMRCQPILGHNTVFWYRQTMMQGLELLAYFRNRAPLDDSGMPKDRFSAEMPDATLATLKIQPSEPRDSAVYFCASGLVIDRTNEKLFFGSGTQLSVL.

The V call is TRBV2, the J call TRBJ2-3, with 7 bases fitting TRBD1. Germline trimming cut 4 bases from V and 5 bases from J; bases unmatched to any gene: 0. The CDR3 totals 12 residues. Germline values: CDR1 SNHLY, CDR2 FYNNEI. CDR3 sequence: CASSGTGDTQYF. CDR3 DNA: TGTGCCAGCAGTGGGACAGGAGATACGCAGTATTTT.

The chain is built from TRBV5-1 and TRBJ2-3; maybe TRBD1 (6 bases). Germline V gene data show CDR1 as SGHRS and CDR2 as YFSETQ. The V end was cut by 0 bases, the J end by 0 bases, with 14 bases between. The CDR3 consists of 17 residues. The CDR3 bases are TGCGCCAGCAGCTTGGGGTGGACAGCTTCTAGCACAGATACGCAGTATTTT. As protein: CASSLGWTASSTDTQYF.

The chain links TRBV7-9 to TRBJ2-1, with a possible D match to TRBD2 (6 bases). This CDR3 has 15 amino acids. V lost 3 bases and J lost 8, with 17 bases in between. Germline lookup yields CDR1 SEHNR and CDR2 FQNEAQ (reference sequence). CDR3 in amino acids: CASSLAAGSGYEQFF. The CDR3 coding sequence is TGTGCCAGCAGCTTGGCTGCGGGATCCGGGTATGAGCAGTTCTTC.